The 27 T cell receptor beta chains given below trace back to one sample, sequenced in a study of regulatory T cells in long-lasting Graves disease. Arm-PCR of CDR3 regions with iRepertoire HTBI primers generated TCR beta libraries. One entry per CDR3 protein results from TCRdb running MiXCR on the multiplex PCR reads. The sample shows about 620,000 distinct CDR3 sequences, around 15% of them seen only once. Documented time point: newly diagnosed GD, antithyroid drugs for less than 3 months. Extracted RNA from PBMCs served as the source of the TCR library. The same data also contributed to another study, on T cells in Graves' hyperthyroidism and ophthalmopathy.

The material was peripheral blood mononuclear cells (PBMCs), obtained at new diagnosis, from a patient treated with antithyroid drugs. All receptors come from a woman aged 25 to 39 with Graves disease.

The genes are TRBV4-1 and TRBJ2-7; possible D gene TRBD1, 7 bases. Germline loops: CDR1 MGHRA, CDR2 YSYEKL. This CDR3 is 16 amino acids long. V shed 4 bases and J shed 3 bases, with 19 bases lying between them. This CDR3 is CASSLSGGTVNYEQYF. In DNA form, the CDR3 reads TGCGCCAGCAGCCTTTCAGGCGGGACAGTTAACTACGAGCAGTACTTC.

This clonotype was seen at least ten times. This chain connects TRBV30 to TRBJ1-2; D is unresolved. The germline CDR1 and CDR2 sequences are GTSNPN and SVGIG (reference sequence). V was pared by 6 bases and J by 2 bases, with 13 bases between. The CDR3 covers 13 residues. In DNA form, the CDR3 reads TGTGCCTGTTCCATTCAGAGGAACTATGGCTACACCTTC. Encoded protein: CACSIQRNYGYTF. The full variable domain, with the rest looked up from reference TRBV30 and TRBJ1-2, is SQTIHQWPATLVQPVGSPLSLECTVEGTSNPNLYWYRQAAGRGLQLLFYSVGIGQISSEVPQNLSASRPQDRQFILSSKKLLLSDSGFYLCACSIQRNYGYTFGSGTRLTVV.

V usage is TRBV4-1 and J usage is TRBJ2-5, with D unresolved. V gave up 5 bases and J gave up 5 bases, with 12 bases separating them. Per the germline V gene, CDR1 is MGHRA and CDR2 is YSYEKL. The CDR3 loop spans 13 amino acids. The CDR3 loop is CASSLIQGETQYF. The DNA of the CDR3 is TGCGCCAGCAGCTTAATTCAAGGGGAGACCCAGTACTTC.

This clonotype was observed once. The CDR3 reads CASSEGGGAYEQYF. CDR3 bases: TGTGCCAGCAGCGAGGGGGGGGGCGCCTACGAGCAGTACTTC. The V gene is TRBV2, the J gene TRBJ2-7; maybe TRBD2 (7 bases). The V gene's germline CDR1 is SNHLY and CDR2 FYNNEI. The CDR3 extends over 14 amino acids. Trimming stripped 6 bases from V and 2 bases from J, with 14 bases between. Full variable domain (missing parts from reference TRBV2 and TRBJ2-7): EPEVTQTPSHQVTQMGQEVILRCVPISNHLYFYWYRQILGQKVEFLVSFYNNEISEKSEIFDDQFSVERPDGSNFTLKIRSTKLEDSAMYFCASSEGGGAYEQYFGPGTRLTVT.

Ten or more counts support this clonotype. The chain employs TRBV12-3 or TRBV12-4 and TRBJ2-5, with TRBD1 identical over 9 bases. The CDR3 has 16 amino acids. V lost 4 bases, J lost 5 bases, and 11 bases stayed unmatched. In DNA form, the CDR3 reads TGTGCCAGCAGTTCTCCGGGACAGGGAACGTGGGAGACCCAGTACTTC. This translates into CASSSPGQGTWETQYF.

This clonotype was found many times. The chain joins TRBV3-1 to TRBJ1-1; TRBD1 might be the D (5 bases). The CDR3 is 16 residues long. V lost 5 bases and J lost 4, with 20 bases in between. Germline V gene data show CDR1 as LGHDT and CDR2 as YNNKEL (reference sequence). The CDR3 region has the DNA TGTGCCAGCAGCAAAACCGGGACCCTCACCGCCACTGAAGCTTTCTTT. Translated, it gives CASSKTGTLTATEAFF. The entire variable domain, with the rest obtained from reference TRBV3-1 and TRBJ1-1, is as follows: DTAVSQTPKYLVTQMGNDKSIKCEQNLGHDTMYWYKQDSKKFLKIMFSYNNKELIINETVPNRFSPKSPDKAHLNLHINSLELGDSAVYFCASSKTGTLTATEAFFGQGTRLTVV.

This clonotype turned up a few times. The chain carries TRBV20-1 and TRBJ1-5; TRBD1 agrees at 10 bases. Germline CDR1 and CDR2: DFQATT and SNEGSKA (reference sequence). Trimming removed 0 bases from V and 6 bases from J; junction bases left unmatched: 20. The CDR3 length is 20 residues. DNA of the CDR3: TGCAGTGCTAGAGAAGCCGACAGGGGGCCCTTTAGTTTTTTGTTTCAGCCCCAGCATTTT. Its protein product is CSAREADRGPFSFLFQPQHF.

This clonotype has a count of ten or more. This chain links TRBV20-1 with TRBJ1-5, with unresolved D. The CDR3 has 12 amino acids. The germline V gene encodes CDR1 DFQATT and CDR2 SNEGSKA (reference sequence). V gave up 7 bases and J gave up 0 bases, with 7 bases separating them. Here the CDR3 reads CSGEGSNQPQHF. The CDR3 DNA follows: TGCAGTGGGGAGGGTAGCAATCAGCCCCAGCATTTT.

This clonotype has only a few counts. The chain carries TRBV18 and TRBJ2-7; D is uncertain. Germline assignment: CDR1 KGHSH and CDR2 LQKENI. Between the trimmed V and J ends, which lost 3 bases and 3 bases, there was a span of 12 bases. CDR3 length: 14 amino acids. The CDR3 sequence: CASSPPDTNYEQYF. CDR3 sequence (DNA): TGTGCCAGCTCACCCCCAGACACAAACTACGAGCAGTACTTC.

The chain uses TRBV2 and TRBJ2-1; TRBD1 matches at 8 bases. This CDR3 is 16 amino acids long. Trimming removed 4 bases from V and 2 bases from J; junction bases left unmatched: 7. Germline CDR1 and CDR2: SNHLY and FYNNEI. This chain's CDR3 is CASSGNRGEAYNEQFF. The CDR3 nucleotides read TGTGCCAGCAGTGGCAACAGGGGGGAAGCCTACAATGAGCAGTTCTTC. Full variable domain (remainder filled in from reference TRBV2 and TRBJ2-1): EPEVTQTPSHQVTQMGQEVILRCVPISNHLYFYWYRQILGQKVEFLVSFYNNEISEKSEIFDDQFSVERPDGSNFTLKIRSTKLEDSAMYFCASSGNRGEAYNEQFFGPGTRLTVL.

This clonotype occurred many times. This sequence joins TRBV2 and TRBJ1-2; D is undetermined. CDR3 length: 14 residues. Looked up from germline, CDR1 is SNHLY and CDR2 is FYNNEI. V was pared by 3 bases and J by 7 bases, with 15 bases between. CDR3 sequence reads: CASSDPLRVGGYTF. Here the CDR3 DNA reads TGTGCCAGCAGTGATCCCCTGAGGGTGGGTGGCTACACCTTC.

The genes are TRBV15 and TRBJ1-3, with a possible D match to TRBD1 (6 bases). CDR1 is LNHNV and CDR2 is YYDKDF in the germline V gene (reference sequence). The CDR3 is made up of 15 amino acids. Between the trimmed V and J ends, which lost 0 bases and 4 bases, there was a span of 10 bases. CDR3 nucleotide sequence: TGTGCCACCAGCAGAGATAGGGGGTTAGGAAACACCATATATTTT. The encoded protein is CATSRDRGLGNTIYF.

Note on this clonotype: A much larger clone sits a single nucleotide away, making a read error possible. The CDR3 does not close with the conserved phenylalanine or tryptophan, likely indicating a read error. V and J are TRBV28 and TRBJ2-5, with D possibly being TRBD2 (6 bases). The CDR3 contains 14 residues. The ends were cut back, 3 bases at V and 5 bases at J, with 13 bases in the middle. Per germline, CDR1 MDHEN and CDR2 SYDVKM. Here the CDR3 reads CASSLTGVAETQYL. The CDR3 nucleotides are TGTGCCAGCAGTTTGACGGGAGTAGCGGAGACCCAGTACCTC.

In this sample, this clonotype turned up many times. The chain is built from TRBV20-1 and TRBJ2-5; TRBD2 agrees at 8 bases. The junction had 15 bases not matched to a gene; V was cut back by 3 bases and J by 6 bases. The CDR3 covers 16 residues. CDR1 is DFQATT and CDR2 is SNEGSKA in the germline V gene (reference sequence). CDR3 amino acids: CSARAGGEREGKTQYF. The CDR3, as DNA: TGCAGTGCTAGGGCCGGGGGGGAGCGGGAAGGGAAGACCCAGTACTTC.

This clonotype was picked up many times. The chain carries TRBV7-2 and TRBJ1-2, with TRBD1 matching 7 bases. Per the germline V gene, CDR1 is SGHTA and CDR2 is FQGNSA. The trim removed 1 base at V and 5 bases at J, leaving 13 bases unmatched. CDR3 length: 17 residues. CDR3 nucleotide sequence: TGTGCCAGCAGCTTAGAGAGGGGGCGGTCACCGATTTATGGCTACACCTTC. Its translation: CASSLERGRSPIYGYTF.

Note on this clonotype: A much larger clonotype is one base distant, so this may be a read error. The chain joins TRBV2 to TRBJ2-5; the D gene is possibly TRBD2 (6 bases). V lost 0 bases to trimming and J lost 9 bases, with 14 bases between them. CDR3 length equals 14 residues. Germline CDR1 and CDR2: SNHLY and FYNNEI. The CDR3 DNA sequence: TGTGCCAGCAGTGAAGCCTGGGTGGGGGAGGCCCAGTACTTC. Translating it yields CASSEAWVGEAQYF.

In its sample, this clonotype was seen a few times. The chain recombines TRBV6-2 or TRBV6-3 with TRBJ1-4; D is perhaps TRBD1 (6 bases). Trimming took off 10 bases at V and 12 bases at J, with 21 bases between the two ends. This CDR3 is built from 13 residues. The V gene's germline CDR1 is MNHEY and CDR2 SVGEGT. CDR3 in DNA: TGTGCCACCCTAGGAGGGGGAAGGGAAGAACTGTTTTTT. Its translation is CATLGGGREELFF.

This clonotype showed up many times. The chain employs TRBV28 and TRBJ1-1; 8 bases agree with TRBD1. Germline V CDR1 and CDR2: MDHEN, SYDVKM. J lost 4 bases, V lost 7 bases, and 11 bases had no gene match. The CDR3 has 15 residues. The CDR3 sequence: CASILDREGGTEAFF. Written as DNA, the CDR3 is TGTGCCAGCATCCTGGACAGGGAGGGAGGCACTGAAGCTTTCTTT.

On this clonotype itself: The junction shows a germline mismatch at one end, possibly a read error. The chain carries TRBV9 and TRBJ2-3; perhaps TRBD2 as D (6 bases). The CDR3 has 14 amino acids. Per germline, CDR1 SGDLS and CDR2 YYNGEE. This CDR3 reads CASRRELYTDTQYF. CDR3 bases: TGCGCCAGCAGGAGGGAGCTCTACACAGATACGCAGTATTTT.

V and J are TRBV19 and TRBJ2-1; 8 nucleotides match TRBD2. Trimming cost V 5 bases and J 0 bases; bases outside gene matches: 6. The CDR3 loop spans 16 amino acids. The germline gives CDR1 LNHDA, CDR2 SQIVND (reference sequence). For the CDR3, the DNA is TGTGCCAGTAGTCTAGCGGGCTATCTCTCCTACAATGAGCAGTTCTTC. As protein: CASSLAGYLSYNEQFF.

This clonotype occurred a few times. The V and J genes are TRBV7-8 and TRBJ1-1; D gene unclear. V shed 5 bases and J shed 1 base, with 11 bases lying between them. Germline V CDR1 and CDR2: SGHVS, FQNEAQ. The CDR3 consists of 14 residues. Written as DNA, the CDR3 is TGTGCCAGCAGCCACGGACTTACGAACACTGAAGCTTTCTTT. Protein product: CASSHGLTNTEAFF.

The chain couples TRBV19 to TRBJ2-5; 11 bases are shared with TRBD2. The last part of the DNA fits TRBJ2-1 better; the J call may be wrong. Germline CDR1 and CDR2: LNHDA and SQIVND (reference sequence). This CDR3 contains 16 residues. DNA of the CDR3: TGTGCCAGTAGTCCCACCCTAGCGGGAGGTTTCAATGAGCAGTTCTTC. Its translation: CASSPTLAGGFNEQFF.

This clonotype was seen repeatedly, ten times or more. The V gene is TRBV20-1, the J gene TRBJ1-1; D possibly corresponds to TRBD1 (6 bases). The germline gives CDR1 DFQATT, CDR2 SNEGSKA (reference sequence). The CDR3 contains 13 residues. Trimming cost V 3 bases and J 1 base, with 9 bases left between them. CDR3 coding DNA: TGCAGTGCTAGCGGACAGACGAACACTGAAGCTTTCTTT. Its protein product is CSASGQTNTEAFF.

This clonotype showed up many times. As DNA, the CDR3 is TGTGCCAGCACCCCGTCAGATCAGAGCCTAGGTTCTGGCGAGCAGTACTTC. Protein sequence: CASTPSDQSLGSGEQYF. The V and J genes are TRBV6-1 and TRBJ2-7; D ambiguous. Trimming pared 7 bases from V and 6 bases from J, leaving 28 bases between. The CDR3 is 17 amino acids. CDR1 MNHNS and CDR2 SASEGT come from the germline V gene.

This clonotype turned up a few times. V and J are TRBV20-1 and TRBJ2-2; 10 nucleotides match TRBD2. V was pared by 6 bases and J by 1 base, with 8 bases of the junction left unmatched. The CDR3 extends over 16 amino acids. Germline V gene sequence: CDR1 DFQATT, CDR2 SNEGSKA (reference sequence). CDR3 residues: CSAGLAGVGNTGELFF. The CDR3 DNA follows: TGCAGTGCGGGGCTAGCGGGAGTAGGGAACACCGGGGAGCTGTTTTTT.

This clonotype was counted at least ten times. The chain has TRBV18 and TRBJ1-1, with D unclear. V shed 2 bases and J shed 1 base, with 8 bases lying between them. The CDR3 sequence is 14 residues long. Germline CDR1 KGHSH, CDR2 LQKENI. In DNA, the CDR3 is TGTGCCAGCTCACCAGGCGCCGAGAACACTGAAGCTTTCTTT. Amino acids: CASSPGAENTEAFF. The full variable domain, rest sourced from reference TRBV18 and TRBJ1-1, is NAGVMQNPRHLVRRRGQEARLRCSPMKGHSHVYWYRQLPEEGLKFMVYLQKENIIDESGMPKERFSAEFPKEGPSILRIQQVVRGDSAAYFCASSPGAENTEAFFGQGTRLTVV.

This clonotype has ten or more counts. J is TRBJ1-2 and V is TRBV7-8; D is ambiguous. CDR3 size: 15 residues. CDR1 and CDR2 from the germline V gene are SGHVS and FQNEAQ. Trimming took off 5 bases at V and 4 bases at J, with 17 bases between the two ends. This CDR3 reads CASSPTGVLVYGYTF. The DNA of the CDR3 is TGTGCCAGCAGCCCTACTGGGGTGCTGGTCTATGGCTACACCTTC.